This T cell receptor (beta chain) derives from a study of cytomegalovirus exposure and HLA in healthy donors. V was clipped by 6 bases and J by 4 bases; unmatched bases: 8. This CDR3 is 14 amino acids long. CDR1 is SGHDN and CDR2 is FVKESK in the germline V gene. Assay used: immunoSEQ multiplex PCR; TCRdb lists only in-frame clones, some missing. The sample holds some 70,000 clones; 95% to 97% are singletons and the top ten take 2% to 2.5%. The gene calls are TRBV14 and TRBJ1-2; TRBD1 matches at 7 bases. The TCR comes from a man between 18 and 35 years old in good health and CMV-seronegative. Sequenced material: PBMCs. CDR3 sequence reads: CASRGTAKAYGYTF. The CDR3 coding sequence is TGTGCCAGCAGGGGGACAGCCAAGGCCTATGGCTACACCTTC.